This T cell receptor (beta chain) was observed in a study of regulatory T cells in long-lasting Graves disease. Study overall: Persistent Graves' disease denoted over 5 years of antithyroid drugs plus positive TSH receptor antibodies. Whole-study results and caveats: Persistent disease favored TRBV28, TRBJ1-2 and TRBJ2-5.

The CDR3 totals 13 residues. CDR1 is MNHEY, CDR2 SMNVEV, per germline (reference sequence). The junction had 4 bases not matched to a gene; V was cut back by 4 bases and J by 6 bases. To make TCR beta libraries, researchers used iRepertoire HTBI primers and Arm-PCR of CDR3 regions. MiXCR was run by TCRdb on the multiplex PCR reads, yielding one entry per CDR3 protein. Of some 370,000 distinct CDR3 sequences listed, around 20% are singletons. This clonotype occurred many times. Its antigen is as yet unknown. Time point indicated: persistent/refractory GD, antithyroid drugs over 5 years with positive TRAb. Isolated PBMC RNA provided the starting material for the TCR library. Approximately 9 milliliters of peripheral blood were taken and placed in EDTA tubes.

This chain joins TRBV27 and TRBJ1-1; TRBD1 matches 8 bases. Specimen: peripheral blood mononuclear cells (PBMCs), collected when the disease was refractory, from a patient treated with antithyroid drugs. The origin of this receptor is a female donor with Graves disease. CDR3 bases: TGTGCCAGCAGTTACGGGACAGGCTCTGAAGCTTTCTTT. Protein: CASSYGTGSEAFF.